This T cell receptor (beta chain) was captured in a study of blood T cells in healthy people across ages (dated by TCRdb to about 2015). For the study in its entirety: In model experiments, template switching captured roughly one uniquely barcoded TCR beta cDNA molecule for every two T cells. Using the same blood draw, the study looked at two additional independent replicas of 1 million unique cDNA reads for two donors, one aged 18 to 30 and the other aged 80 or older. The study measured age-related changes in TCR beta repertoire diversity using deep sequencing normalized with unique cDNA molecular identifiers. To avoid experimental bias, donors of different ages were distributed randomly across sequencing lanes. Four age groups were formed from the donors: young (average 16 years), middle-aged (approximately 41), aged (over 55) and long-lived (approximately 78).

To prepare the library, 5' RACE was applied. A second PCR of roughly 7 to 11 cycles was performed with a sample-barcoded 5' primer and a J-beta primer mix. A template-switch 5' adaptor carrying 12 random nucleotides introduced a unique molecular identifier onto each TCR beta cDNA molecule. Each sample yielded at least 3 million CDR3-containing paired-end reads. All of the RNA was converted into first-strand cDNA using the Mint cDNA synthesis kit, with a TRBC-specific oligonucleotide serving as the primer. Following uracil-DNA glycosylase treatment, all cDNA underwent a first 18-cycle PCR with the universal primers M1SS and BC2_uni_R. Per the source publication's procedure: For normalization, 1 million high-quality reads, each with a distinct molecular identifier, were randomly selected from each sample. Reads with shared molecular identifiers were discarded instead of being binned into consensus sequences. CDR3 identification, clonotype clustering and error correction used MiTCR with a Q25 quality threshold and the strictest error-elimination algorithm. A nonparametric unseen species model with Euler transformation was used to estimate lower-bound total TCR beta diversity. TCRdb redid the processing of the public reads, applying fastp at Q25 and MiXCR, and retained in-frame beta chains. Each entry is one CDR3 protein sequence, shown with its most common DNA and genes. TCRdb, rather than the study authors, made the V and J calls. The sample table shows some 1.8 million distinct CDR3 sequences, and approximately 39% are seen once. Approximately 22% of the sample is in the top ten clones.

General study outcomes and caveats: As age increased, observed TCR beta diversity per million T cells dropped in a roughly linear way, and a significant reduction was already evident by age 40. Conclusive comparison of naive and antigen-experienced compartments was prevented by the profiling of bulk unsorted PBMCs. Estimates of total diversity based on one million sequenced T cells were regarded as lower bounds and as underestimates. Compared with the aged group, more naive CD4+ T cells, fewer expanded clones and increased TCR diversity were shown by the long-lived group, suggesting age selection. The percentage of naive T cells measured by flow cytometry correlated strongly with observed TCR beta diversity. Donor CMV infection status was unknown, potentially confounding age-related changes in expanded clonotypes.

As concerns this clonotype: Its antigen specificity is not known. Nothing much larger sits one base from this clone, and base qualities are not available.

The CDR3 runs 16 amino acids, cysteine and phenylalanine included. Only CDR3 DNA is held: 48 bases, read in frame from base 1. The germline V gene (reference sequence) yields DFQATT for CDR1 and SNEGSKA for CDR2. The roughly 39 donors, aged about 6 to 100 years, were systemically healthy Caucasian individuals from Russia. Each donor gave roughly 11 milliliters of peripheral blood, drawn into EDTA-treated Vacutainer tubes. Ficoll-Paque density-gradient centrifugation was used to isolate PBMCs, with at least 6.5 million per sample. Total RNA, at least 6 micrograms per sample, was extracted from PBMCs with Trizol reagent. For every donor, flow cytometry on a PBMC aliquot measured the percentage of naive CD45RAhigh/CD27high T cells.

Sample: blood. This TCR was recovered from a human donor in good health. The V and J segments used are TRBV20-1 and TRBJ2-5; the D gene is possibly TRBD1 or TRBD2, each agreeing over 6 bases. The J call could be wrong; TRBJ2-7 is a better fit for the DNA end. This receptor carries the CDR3 CSARDPRVGGGNEQYF. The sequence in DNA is TGCAGTGCTAGAGACCCGAGGGTCGGAGGGGGGAACGAGCAGTACTTC.